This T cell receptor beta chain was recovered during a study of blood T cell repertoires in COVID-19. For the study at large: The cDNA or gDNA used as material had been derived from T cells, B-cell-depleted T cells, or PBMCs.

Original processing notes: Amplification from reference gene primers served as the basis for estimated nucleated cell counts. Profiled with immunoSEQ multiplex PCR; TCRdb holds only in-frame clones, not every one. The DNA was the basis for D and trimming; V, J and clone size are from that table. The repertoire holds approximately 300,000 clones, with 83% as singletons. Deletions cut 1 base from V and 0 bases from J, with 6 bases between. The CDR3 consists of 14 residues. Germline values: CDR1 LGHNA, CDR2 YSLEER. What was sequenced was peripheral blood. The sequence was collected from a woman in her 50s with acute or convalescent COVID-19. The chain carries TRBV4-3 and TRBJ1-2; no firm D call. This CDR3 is CASSQGRANYGYTF. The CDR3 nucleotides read TGCGCCAGCAGCCAAGGAAGAGCTAACTATGGCTACACCTTC.